The 9 T cell receptor beta chains below come from one sample, sequenced in a study of cytomegalovirus exposure and HLA in healthy donors. A multiplex PCR was run with 60 Vbeta primers and 13 Jbeta primers. Using immunoSEQ multiplex PCR, the repertoire was profiled, and TCRdb retains in-frame clones only, with some absent. In the table there are about 250,000 clones, 65% to 85% of which are singletons. Sequenced: PBMCs. These receptors originate from a female donor in good health and CMV-seronegative.

This clone came up once. This sequence joins TRBV6-1 and TRBJ1-6, with D possibly being TRBD1 (6 bases). This CDR3 contains 15 residues. Germline V lookup: CDR1 MNHNS, CDR2 SASEGT. The ends were cut back, 5 bases at V and 2 bases at J, with 10 bases in the middle. The CDR3: CASSPGTTYNSPLHF. The CDR3 DNA reads TGTGCCAGCAGTCCCGGGACAACCTATAATTCACCCCTCCACTTT.

The chain links TRBV11-2 to TRBJ2-1; D might be TRBD1 (6 bases). CDR1 and CDR2 (germline): SGHAT, FQNNGV. V lost 1 base to trimming and J lost 3 bases, with 10 bases between them. The CDR3 runs to 15 residues. CDR3 DNA: TGTGCCAGCAGCTTAGTACAGGGAAGCTACAATGAGCAGTTCTTC. Its translation is CASSLVQGSYNEQFF. Looking up the rest from reference TRBV11-2 and TRBJ2-1 gives the full variable domain: EAGVAQSPRYKIIEKRQSVAFWCNPISGHATLYWYQQILGQGPKLLIQFQNNGVVDDSQLPKDRFSAERLKGVDSTLKIQPAKLEDSAVYLCASSLVQGSYNEQFFGPGTRLTVL.

This chain uses TRBV7-9 with TRBJ1-2; 8 bases map to TRBD1. V lost 4 bases to trimming and J lost 6 bases; unmatched junction nucleotides: 19. This CDR3 has 18 amino acids. Germline CDR1 reads SEHNR; CDR2 reads FQNEAQ (reference sequence). CDR3 DNA: TGTGCCAGCAGCTCAGAAGTCGGCCCATCCCCAGGGGGCGATGGCTACACCTTC. It codes for CASSSEVGPSPGGDGYTF.

This chain uses TRBV29-1 with TRBJ2-3, with 7 bases that match TRBD1. The CDR3 has 13 residues. Trimming took 6 bases from V and 8 from J; bases not matched to a gene: 11. CDR1 is SQVTM, CDR2 ANQGSEA, per germline. CDR3 residues: CSVKGAGRGTQYF. The DNA of the CDR3 is TGCAGCGTCAAGGGGGCAGGGAGAGGTACGCAGTATTTT.

The chain combines TRBV9 with TRBJ1-3; 9 bases fit TRBD1. There are 15 residues in the CDR3. The ends lost 4 bases at V and 2 bases at J; junction bases unmatched: 4. Looked up from germline, CDR1 is SGDLS and CDR2 is YYNGEE. In nucleotides, the CDR3 is TGTGCCAGCAGCCGGGACAGGGCAACTGGAAACACCATATATTTT. Its translation is CASSRDRATGNTIYF.

The V call is TRBV6-1, the J call TRBJ2-7, with D possibly matching TRBD1 (6 bases). CDR1 is MNHNS, CDR2 SASEGT, per germline. V lost 6 bases and J lost 4, with 19 bases in between. The CDR3 is 15 amino acids. DNA of the CDR3: TGTGCCAGCAGGCCTGAACAGGGTCTGGGTTACGAGCAGTACTTC. Amino acids: CASRPEQGLGYEQYF.

The rearrangement links TRBV13 to TRBJ1-2; TRBD1 aligns across 9 bases. The CDR3 runs to 13 residues. J lost 4 bases, V lost 8 bases, and 5 bases had no gene match. Per germline, CDR1 PRHDT and CDR2 FYEKMQ (reference sequence). Here the CDR3 reads CASGETGGYGYTF. As DNA, the CDR3 is TGTGCCAGCGGTGAGACAGGGGGCTATGGCTACACCTTC.

This sequence joins TRBV29-1 and TRBJ2-7; perhaps TRBD1 as D (6 bases). CDR3 length: 12 amino acids. CDR1 and CDR2 from the germline V gene are SQVTM and ANQGSEA. Trimming removed 6 bases at V and 5 bases at J, with 14 bases between. CDR3 DNA: TGCAGCGTAGCTATGACAGGAGACGAGCAGTACTTC. This encodes CSVAMTGDEQYF.

The chain is built from TRBV27 and TRBJ1-5, with 9 bases that match TRBD1. CDR1 and CDR2 (germline): MNHEY, SMNVEV (reference sequence). V lost 3 bases and J lost 9; bases outside the gene matches: 15. The CDR3 is made up of 17 amino acids. This CDR3 is CASSFSGQGPRGGPQHF. The CDR3 region has the DNA TGTGCCAGCAGTTTTTCTGGACAGGGGCCCCGAGGGGGGCCCCAGCATTTT.